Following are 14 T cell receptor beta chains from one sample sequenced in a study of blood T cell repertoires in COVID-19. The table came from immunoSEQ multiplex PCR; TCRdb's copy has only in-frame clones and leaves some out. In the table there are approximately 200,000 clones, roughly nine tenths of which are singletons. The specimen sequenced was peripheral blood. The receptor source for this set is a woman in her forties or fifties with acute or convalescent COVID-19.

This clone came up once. The CDR3 reads CASSESGRSSYNSPLHF. The CDR3 nucleotides are TGTGCCAGCAGTGAATCAGGGCGAAGCTCCTATAATTCACCCCTCCACTTT. The V and J genes are TRBV6-1 and TRBJ1-6; tentative D call: TRBD1 (5 bases). The CDR3 is 17 residues long. V lost 2 bases and J lost 0, with 11 bases in between. Germline CDR1 MNHNS, CDR2 SASEGT.

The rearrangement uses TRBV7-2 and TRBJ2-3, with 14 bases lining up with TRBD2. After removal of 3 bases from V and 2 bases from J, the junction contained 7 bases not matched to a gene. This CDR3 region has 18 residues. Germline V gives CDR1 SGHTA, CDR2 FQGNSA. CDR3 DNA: TGTGCCAGCAGCTTGGGACTAGCGGGAGCGTTTACCACAGATACGCAGTATTTT. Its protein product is CASSLGLAGAFTTDTQYF.

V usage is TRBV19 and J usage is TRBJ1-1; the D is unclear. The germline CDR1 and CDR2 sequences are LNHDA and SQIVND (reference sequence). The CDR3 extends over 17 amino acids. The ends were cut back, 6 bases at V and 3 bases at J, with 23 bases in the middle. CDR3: CASREVGPYLGDTEAFF. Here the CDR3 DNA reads TGTGCCAGTAGGGAGGTTGGCCCATACCTCGGGGACACTGAAGCTTTCTTT.

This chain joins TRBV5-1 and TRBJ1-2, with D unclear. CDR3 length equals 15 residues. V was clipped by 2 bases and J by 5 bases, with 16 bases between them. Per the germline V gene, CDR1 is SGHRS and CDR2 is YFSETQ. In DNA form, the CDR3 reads TGCGCCAGCAGCTTCGTCCGCGGTGCTGATTATGGCTACACCTTC. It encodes CASSFVRGADYGYTF.

This CDR3 is CASSYKTGSGELFF. As DNA, the CDR3 is TGTGCCAGCAGCTATAAGACAGGGTCCGGGGAGCTGTTTTTT. The chain is built from TRBV5-6 and TRBJ2-2, with TRBD1 matching 7 bases. Per the germline V gene, CDR1 is SGHDT and CDR2 is YYEEEE. V shed 3 bases and J 6 bases; nucleotides not matched to a gene: 5. This CDR3 region has 14 residues. The variable domain in full, with the rest retrieved from reference TRBV5-6 and TRBJ2-2, is DAGVTQSPTHLIKTRGQQVTLRCSPKSGHDTVSWYQQALGQGPQFIFQYYEEEERQRGNFPDRFSGHQFPNYSSELNVNALLLGDSALYLCASSYKTGSGELFFGEGSRLTVL.

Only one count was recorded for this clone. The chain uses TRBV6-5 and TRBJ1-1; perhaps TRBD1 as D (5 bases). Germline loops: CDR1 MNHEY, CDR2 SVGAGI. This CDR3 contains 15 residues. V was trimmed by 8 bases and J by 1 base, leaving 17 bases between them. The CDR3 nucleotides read TGTGCCAGCTCCCCCCCCGGGGGGGGGAACACTGAAGCTTTCTTT. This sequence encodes CASSPPGGGNTEAFF.

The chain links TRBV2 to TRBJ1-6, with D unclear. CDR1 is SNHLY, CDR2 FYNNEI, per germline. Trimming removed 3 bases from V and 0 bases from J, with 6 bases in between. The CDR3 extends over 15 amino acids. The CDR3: CASSEKSSYNSPLHF. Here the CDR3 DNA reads TGTGCCAGCAGTGAGAAGAGCTCCTATAATTCACCCCTCCACTTT.

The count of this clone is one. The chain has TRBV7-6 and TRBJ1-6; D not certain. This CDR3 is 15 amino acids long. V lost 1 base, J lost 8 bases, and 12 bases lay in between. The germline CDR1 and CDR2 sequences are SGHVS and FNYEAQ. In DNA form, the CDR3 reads TGTGCCAGCAGCTTAGGGAGAGAGGGCTATTCACCCCTCCACTTT. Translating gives CASSLGREGYSPLHF.

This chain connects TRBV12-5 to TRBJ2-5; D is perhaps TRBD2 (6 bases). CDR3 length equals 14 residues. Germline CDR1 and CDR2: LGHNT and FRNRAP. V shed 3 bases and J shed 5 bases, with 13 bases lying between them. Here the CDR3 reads CASGLRGLEETQYF. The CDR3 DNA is TGTGCTAGTGGTTTACGGGGACTTGAGGAGACCCAGTACTTC.

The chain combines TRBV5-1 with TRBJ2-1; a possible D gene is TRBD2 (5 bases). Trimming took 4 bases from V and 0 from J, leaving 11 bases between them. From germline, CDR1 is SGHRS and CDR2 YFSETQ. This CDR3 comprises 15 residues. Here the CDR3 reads CASSNSGSSYNEQFF. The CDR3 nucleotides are TGCGCCAGCAGCAACAGTGGGAGCTCCTACAATGAGCAGTTCTTC.

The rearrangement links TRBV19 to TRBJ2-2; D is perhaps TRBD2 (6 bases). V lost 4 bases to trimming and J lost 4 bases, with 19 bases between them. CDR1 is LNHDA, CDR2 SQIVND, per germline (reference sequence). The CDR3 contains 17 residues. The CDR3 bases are TGTGCCAGTAGTACCCCTAGGAGGGGACTCGTCACCGGGGAGCTGTTTTTT. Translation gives CASSTPRRGLVTGELFF.

The CDR3 here is CAWTSAASYEQYF. The CDR3 DNA reads as TGTGCCTGGACTAGCGCGGCTTCCTACGAGCAGTACTTC. The chain links TRBV30 to TRBJ2-7, with TRBD2 as a possible D gene (6 bases). Trimming removed 4 bases at V and 1 base at J, with 11 bases between. Per germline, CDR1 GTSNPN and CDR2 SVGIG (reference sequence). The CDR3 consists of 13 residues. Supplemented by reference TRBV30 and TRBJ2-7, the full variable domain reads SQTIHQWPATLVQPVGSPLSLECTVEGTSNPNLYWYRQAAGRGLQLLFYSVGIGQISSEVPQNLSASRPQDRQFILSSKKLLLSDSGFYLCAWTSAASYEQYFGPGTRLTVT.

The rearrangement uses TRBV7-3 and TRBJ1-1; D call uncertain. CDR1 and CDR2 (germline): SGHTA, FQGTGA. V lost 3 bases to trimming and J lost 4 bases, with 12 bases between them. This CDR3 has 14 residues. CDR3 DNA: TGTGCCAGCAGCTTCGGGGTTGAGGGCACTGAAGCTTTCTTT. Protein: CASSFGVEGTEAFF.

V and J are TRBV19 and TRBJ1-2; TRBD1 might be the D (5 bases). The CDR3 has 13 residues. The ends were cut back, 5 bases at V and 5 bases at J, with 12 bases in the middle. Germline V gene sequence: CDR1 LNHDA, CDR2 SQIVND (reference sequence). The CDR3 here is CASSGTPGYGYTF. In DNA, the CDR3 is TGTGCCAGTAGTGGGACTCCGGGGTATGGCTACACCTTC. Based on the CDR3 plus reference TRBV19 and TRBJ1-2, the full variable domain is DGGITQSPKYLFRKEGQNVTLSCEQNLNHDAMYWYRQDPGQGLRLIYYSQIVNDFQKGDIAEGYSVSREKKESFPLTVTSAQKNPTAFYLCASSGTPGYGYTFGSGTRLTVV.